This T cell receptor beta chain was obtained from a study of chemoradiotherapy in HPV16-positive cancers. Background on the study: A couple of HPV16-positive patients' cells yielded candidate HPV-specific clones and common motifs.

Overall study results and limits: Candidate HPV-specific clones and E7-related TCR motifs grew in tumor during treatment.

Method: immunoSEQ multiplex PCR; TCRdb's copy keeps in-frame clones and lacks some. The sample carries some 11,000 clones, about 65% recorded once. Germline V CDR1 and CDR2: SGDLS, YYNGEE. V shed 5 bases, J shed 1 base, and the junction held 6 bases outside the gene matches. The CDR3 is 15 residues long. This clone has more than one count but fewer than ten. Its antigen is currently unknown. Repertoires were sampled repeatedly during chemoradiotherapy. This specimen was taken from a patient who underwent chemoradiotherapy. This sequence joins TRBV9 and TRBJ2-1; 7 bases are a match to TRBD2. This receptor was identified in a human donor with HPV-associated anogenital cancer. In DNA form, the CDR3 reads TGTGCCAGCAGTGTCGGGACTAAATCCTACAATGAGCAGTTCTTC. This sequence encodes CASSVGTKSYNEQFF.